These 29 T cell receptor beta chains came from one sample sequenced in a study of cytomegalovirus exposure and HLA in healthy donors. The repertoire was sequenced with immunoSEQ multiplex PCR; TCRdb's copy has only in-frame clones and lacks some. The top ten hold 3% to 3.5% of the sample, which has about 130,000 clones, roughly 90% seen once. Input material: PBMCs. These receptors all come from a young man in good health and CMV-seronegative.

The rearrangement links TRBV29-1 to TRBJ2-2; 8 bases align to TRBD1. This CDR3 is built from 14 residues. V shed 7 bases and J 4 bases; nucleotides not matched to a gene: 8. Germline values: CDR1 SQVTM, CDR2 ANQGSEA. The CDR3 sequence: CSAQGQGGTGELFF. Here the CDR3 DNA reads TGCAGCGCCCAAGGACAGGGAGGCACCGGGGAGCTGTTTTTT.

This clone showed up just once. J is TRBJ2-5 and V is TRBV7-6, with TRBD1 matching 8 bases. The CDR3 runs 15 residues. Germline CDR1 reads SGHVS; CDR2 reads FNYEAQ. Losses at the gene ends were 5 bases for V and 5 bases for J; bases not matched to a gene: 10. CDR3 bases: TGTGCCAGCAGCAATCGGGACAGGCGGAGGGAGACCCAGTACTTC. It codes for CASSNRDRRRETQYF.

The CDR3 DNA reads TGTGCCAGCAGTTTCTCCCTTTTGAGGCGAGGGAATTCACCCCTCCACTTT. Translation gives CASSFSLLRRGNSPLHF. The J gene is TRBJ1-6, the V gene TRBV28; D gene unclear. CDR3 length: 17 amino acids. The germline CDR1 and CDR2 sequences are MDHEN and SYDVKM. The V gene lost 3 bases and the J gene lost 7 bases, with 19 bases spanning the gap.

The chain recombines TRBV7-2 with TRBJ1-6; 9 bases are shared with TRBD1. V lost 3 bases to trimming and J lost 0 bases; unmatched junction nucleotides: 6. Germline V gene sequence: CDR1 SGHTA, CDR2 FQGNSA. The CDR3 extends over 18 amino acids. CDR3 DNA: TGTGCCAGCAGCTTTAGGGGGACAGGGAGCTCCTATAATTCACCCCTCCACTTT. Protein: CASSFRGTGSSYNSPLHF.

The CDR3 spells CASSRDNTYEQYF. For the CDR3, the DNA is TGTGCCAGCAGCCGGGACAATACCTACGAGCAGTACTTC. The chain links TRBV7-9 to TRBJ2-7, with D perhaps matching TRBD1 (6 bases). The CDR3 runs to 13 residues. Trimming removed 5 bases at V and 2 bases at J, with 10 bases between. Germline CDR1 SEHNR, CDR2 FQNEAQ (reference sequence).

The gene calls are TRBV6-6 and TRBJ1-3; 7 bases match TRBD1. CDR1 and CDR2 (germline): MNHNY, SVGAGI (reference sequence). Trimming cost V 5 bases and J 2 bases; bases outside gene matches: 9. This CDR3 has 16 amino acids. Written as DNA, the CDR3 is TGTGCCAGCAGTACTTTACTCGACAGGGCTGGAAACACCATATATTTT. Its protein product is CASSTLLDRAGNTIYF.

The J gene is TRBJ1-2, the V gene TRBV6-5; TRBD1 might be the D (6 bases). CDR1 and CDR2 (germline): MNHEY, SVGAGI. Trimming left V 0 bases short and J 0 bases short, with 11 bases between. This CDR3 is built from 16 residues. The CDR3 nucleotides are TGTGCCAGCAGTTACTCCCGGGACAAATCTAACTATGGCTACACCTTC. This translates into CASSYSRDKSNYGYTF.

The chain couples TRBV7-6 to TRBJ2-2, with TRBD1 matching 8 bases. Germline CDR1 reads SGHVS; CDR2 reads FNYEAQ. The CDR3 consists of 15 residues. V trimming: 2 bases; J trimming: 4 bases; junction bases outside the gene matches: 3. CDR3 coding DNA: TGTGCCAGCAGCTTACAGGGGGCGCTCACCGGGGAGCTGTTTTTT. Amino acid sequence: CASSLQGALTGELFF. Based on the CDR3 plus reference TRBV7-6 and TRBJ2-2, the full variable domain is GAGVSQSPRYKVTKRGQDVALRCDPISGHVSLYWYRQALGQGPEFLTYFNYEAQQDKSGLPNDRFSAERPEGSISTLTIQRTEQRDSAMYRCASSLQGALTGELFFGEGSRLTVL.

V and J are TRBV29-1 and TRBJ2-1, with a possible D match to TRBD1 (5 bases). Trimming took 4 bases from V and 7 from J, leaving 20 bases between them. CDR3 length: 15 residues. Germline lookup yields CDR1 SQVTM and CDR2 ANQGSEA. CDR3 amino acids: CSVVRQGPIRNEQFF. The CDR3 DNA sequence: TGCAGCGTTGTGAGGCAGGGCCCAATTCGGAATGAGCAGTTCTTC.

The V call is TRBV4-1, the J call TRBJ2-7; a possible D gene is TRBD2 (5 bases). The germline V gene has CDR1 MGHRA and CDR2 YSYEKL. CDR3 length: 14 amino acids. With 1 base removed from V and 2 bases from J, the gap between germline ends came to 9 bases. The CDR3 region is CASSQGSGTYEQYF. The CDR3 coding sequence is TGCGCCAGCAGCCAAGGATCGGGGACCTACGAGCAGTACTTC.

This chain links TRBV7-2 with TRBJ2-2; a weak D match, TRBD1 (6 bases). The CDR3 is 15 amino acids. Per germline, CDR1 SGHTA and CDR2 FQGNSA. V dropped 3 bases and J dropped 6 bases, with 14 bases sitting between them. CDR3 coding DNA: TGTGCCAGCAGCTTCCTCGACAGGCGCCCCGGGGAGCTGTTTTTT. Residues: CASSFLDRRPGELFF.

V and J are TRBV11-2 and TRBJ2-5; D is possibly TRBD2 (6 bases). Germline V CDR1 and CDR2: SGHAT, FQNNGV. This CDR3 is built from 15 residues. V lost 0 bases and J lost 1, with 9 bases in between. In DNA form, the CDR3 reads TGTGCCAGCAGCTTAGAGGCCGGGGGCCAAGAGACCCAGTACTTC. Residues: CASSLEAGGQETQYF.

In its sample, this clone was seen once. V gene TRBV6-6 combines with J gene TRBJ2-2, with 8 nucleotides matching TRBD2. The junction had 7 bases not matched to a gene; V was cut back by 4 bases and J by 6 bases. The CDR3 totals 15 residues. The germline V gene encodes CDR1 MNHNY and CDR2 SVGAGI (reference sequence). CDR3 region: CASSFLGGAAGELFF. CDR3 coding DNA: TGTGCCAGCAGTTTTCTCGGGGGGGCTGCCGGGGAGCTGTTTTTT.

The chain recombines TRBV6-5 with TRBJ2-3; tentatively, D is TRBD2 (5 bases). From germline, CDR1 is MNHEY and CDR2 SVGAGI. V was clipped by 2 bases and J by 1 base, with 7 bases between them. The CDR3 loop spans 14 amino acids. The CDR3 DNA follows: TGTGCCAGCAGTTACCAGAGGGGCACAGATACGCAGTATTTT. Translating it yields CASSYQRGTDTQYF.

V is TRBV7-9 and J is TRBJ2-5, with D unresolved. The CDR3 consists of 11 residues. Trimming removed 6 bases from V and 0 bases from J, with 2 bases in between. Germline V gene sequence: CDR1 SEHNR, CDR2 FQNEAQ (reference sequence). CDR3 DNA: TGTGCCAGCAGTAACCAAGAGACCCAGTACTTC. The encoded protein is CASSNQETQYF.

This chain links TRBV2 with TRBJ1-2, with 11 bases aligning to TRBD1. Germline lookup yields CDR1 SNHLY and CDR2 FYNNEI. V trimming: 0 bases; J trimming: 6 bases; junction bases outside the gene matches: 0. The CDR3 is made up of 14 amino acids. The CDR3 protein is CASSEAGQGDGYTF. DNA for the CDR3: TGTGCCAGCAGTGAAGCGGGACAGGGGGATGGCTACACCTTC.

V and J are TRBV4-1 and TRBJ1-1; no firm D call. Germline values: CDR1 MGHRA, CDR2 YSYEKL. This CDR3 comprises 12 residues. The V end was cut by 0 bases, the J end by 10 bases, with 9 bases between. CDR3 DNA sequence: TGCGCCAGCAGCCAAGATTCAGTGGCAGCTTTCTTT. It codes for CASSQDSVAAFF.

The V gene is TRBV28, the J gene TRBJ2-7; 7 bases line up with TRBD1. The V and J ends lost 7 bases and 0 bases, in that order; junction bases with no gene match: 9. The germline gives CDR1 MDHEN, CDR2 SYDVKM. CDR3 length equals 15 residues. The CDR3 sequence is CASNGPGGVSYEQYF. The CDR3 coding sequence is TGTGCCAGCAATGGCCCAGGGGGAGTCTCCTACGAGCAGTACTTC.

This chain uses TRBV25-1 with TRBJ1-6, with 7 bases aligning to TRBD1. Trimming removed 5 bases from V and 5 bases from J; junction bases left unmatched: 3. The V gene's germline CDR1 is MGHDK and CDR2 SYGVNS. The CDR3 has 14 residues. The CDR3 here is CASSWDSDNSPLHF. CDR3 nucleotide sequence: TGTGCCAGCAGTTGGGACAGCGATAATTCACCCCTCCACTTT.

The chain recombines TRBV4-1 with TRBJ2-7; D gene unclear. The CDR3 is 14 residues long. The germline V gene has CDR1 MGHRA and CDR2 YSYEKL. The V gene lost 1 base and the J gene lost 3 bases, with 10 bases spanning the gap. The DNA of the CDR3 is TGCGCCAGCAGCCAAGTAGATCGTGACTACGAGCAGTACTTC. Its protein product is CASSQVDRDYEQYF.

V usage is TRBV7-2 and J usage is TRBJ2-7, with 9 bases lining up with TRBD2. Trimming at V came to 2 bases and at J to 2 bases, leaving 1 base not matched to a gene. The CDR3 totals 14 residues. Germline V CDR1 and CDR2: SGHTA, FQGNSA. CDR3 sequence (DNA): TGTGCCAGCAGCTTACTAGCGGGGACCTACGAGCAGTACTTC. It encodes CASSLLAGTYEQYF.

J is TRBJ2-1 and V is TRBV5-1, with TRBD2 matching 13 bases. The germline CDR1 and CDR2 sequences are SGHRS and YFSETQ. J lost 8 bases, V lost 4 bases, and 3 bases had no gene match. CDR3 length: 14 residues. This CDR3 is CASSPTSGGHEQFF. The CDR3 bases are TGCGCCAGCAGCCCGACTAGCGGGGGGCATGAGCAGTTCTTC.

This chain connects TRBV19 to TRBJ2-5; D unclear. V lost 6 bases and J 3 bases, leaving 8 bases between the germline ends. This CDR3 contains 12 residues. Per germline, CDR1 LNHDA and CDR2 SQIVND (reference sequence). CDR3 residues: CASSEAEETQYF. CDR3 sequence (DNA): TGTGCCAGTAGCGAGGCTGAAGAGACCCAGTACTTC.

The genes are TRBV4-1 and TRBJ2-5; 12 bases align to TRBD2. This CDR3 spans 19 amino acids. Per the germline V gene, CDR1 is MGHRA and CDR2 is YSYEKL. V shed 3 bases, J shed 3 bases, and the junction held 14 bases outside the gene matches. The CDR3 region is CASSHAGAGTSGFKETQYF. CDR3 in DNA: TGCGCCAGCAGCCACGCAGGGGCCGGGACTAGCGGGTTTAAAGAGACCCAGTACTTC.

J is TRBJ1-2 and V is TRBV4-2, with TRBD1 identical over 7 bases. The CDR3 is 14 residues long. The germline CDR1 and CDR2 sequences are LGHNA and YNFKEQ. The V and J ends lost 0 bases and 5 bases, in that order; junction bases with no gene match: 3. The CDR3: CASSQEGTAYGYTF. In DNA form, the CDR3 reads TGTGCCAGCAGCCAAGAGGGGACAGCGTATGGCTACACCTTC.

This chain uses TRBV18 with TRBJ2-5; tentative D call: TRBD1 (5 bases). The CDR3 totals 16 residues. Germline V gene lookup returns CDR1 KGHSH and CDR2 LQKENI. Trimming shortened V by 6 bases and J by 2 bases, and 19 bases separated the two germline ends. CDR3 region: CASSLSPSGWQETQYF. CDR3 DNA sequence: TGTGCCAGCTCCCTCTCCCCCTCAGGGTGGCAAGAGACCCAGTACTTC.

This sequence joins TRBV6-5 and TRBJ2-7; weak D call: TRBD2 (6 bases). Germline V gene data show CDR1 as MNHEY and CDR2 as SVGAGI. Trimming removed 2 bases at V and 7 bases at J, with 12 bases between. This CDR3 has 13 residues. CDR3 nucleotide sequence: TGTGCCAGCAGTTACGGGACTCCGTGGGAGCAGTACTTC. Its protein is CASSYGTPWEQYF.

Only a few counts were recorded for this clone. This chain joins TRBV6-5 and TRBJ1-2; D might be TRBD1 (5 bases). This CDR3 is built from 10 residues. Germline-derived CDR1 and CDR2 are MNHEY and SVGAGI. Trimming removed 10 bases at V and 5 bases at J, with 8 bases between. CDR3 sequence (DNA): TGTGCCACCAGACAGTATGGCTACACCTTC. Protein product: CATRQYGYTF.

The V and J genes are TRBV29-1 and TRBJ1-1, with D possibly being TRBD1 (5 bases). Trimming pared 0 bases from V and 4 bases from J, leaving 12 bases between. CDR1 and CDR2 from the germline V gene are SQVTM and ANQGSEA. This CDR3 contains 14 residues. The CDR3 loop is CSVEDAGWSTEAFF. The CDR3 DNA sequence: TGCAGCGTTGAAGATGCAGGGTGGAGCACTGAAGCTTTCTTT.